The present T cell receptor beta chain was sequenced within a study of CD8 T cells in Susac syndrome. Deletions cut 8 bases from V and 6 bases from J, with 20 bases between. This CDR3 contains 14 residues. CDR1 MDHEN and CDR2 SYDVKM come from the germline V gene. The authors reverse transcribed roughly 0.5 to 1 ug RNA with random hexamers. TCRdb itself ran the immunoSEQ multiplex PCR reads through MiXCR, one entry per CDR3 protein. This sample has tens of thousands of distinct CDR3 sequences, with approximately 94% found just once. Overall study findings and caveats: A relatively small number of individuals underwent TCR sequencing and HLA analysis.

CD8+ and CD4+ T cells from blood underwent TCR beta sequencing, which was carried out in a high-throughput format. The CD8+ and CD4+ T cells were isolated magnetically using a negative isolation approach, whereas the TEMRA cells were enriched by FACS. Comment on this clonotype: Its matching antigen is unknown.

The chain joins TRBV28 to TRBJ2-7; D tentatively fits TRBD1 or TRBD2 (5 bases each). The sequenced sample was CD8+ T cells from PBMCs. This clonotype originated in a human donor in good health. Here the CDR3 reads CASGLGTGKAEQYF. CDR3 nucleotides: TGTGCCAGCGGGCTTGGGACGGGGAAGGCCGAGCAGTACTTC. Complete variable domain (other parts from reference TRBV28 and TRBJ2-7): DVKVTQSSRYLVKRTGEKVFLECVQDMDHENMFWYRQDPGLGLRLIYFSYDVKMKEKGDIPEGYSVSREKKERFSLILESASTNQTSMYLCASGLGTGKAEQYFGPGTRLTVT.